This TCR beta chain was obtained from a study of blood T cells in healthy people across ages. Trimming removed 0 bases from V and 8 bases from J, with 16 bases in between. The CDR3 is made up of 15 amino acids. The germline gives CDR1 MGHRA, CDR2 YSYEKL. A second roughly 6 to 12 cycle PCR used barcoded and J-beta primers. TCRdb analysed the 5' RACE reads with MiXCR anew, one entry per CDR3 protein. The sample consists of 1 million to 1.2 million distinct CDR3 sequences, 35% to 40% of them appearing once. Remarks on this clonotype: Its antigen is as yet unknown.

At least 6 micrograms of total RNA were extracted per sample. Findings and caveats of the study: The recorded TCR beta diversity per million T cells decreased in a roughly linear manner with age.

What was sequenced was blood. The TCR sequence derives from a man aged 18 to 30 in good health. The rearrangement uses TRBV4-1 and TRBJ1-2; no definite D call. CDR3 DNA sequence: TGCGCCAGCAGCCAAGACCATCCGACGGGCGGGGGCTACACCTTC. This encodes CASSQDHPTGGGYTF.